These 10 T cell receptor beta chains came from one sample sequenced in a study of blood T cells in healthy people across ages. A second PCR of about 7 to 12 cycles used a sample-barcoded 5' primer and a J-beta primer mix. TCRdb itself ran the 5' RACE reads through MiXCR, one entry per CDR3 protein. The sample lists 1.5 million to 2 million distinct CDR3 sequences, around 36% occurring once. Sequenced: blood. The origin of the receptors is a woman aged 25 to 39 in good health.

This clonotype appeared a few times. The chain carries TRBV20-1 and TRBJ2-1, with 10 bases identical to TRBD2. Per germline, CDR1 DFQATT and CDR2 SNEGSKA (reference sequence). The ends lost 0 bases at V and 6 bases at J; junction bases unmatched: 17. The length of the CDR3 is 19 residues. The CDR3 is CSARDRGASGSLPPNEQFF. CDR3 DNA sequence: TGCAGTGCTAGAGATCGAGGGGCTAGCGGGAGCCTCCCACCCAATGAGCAGTTCTTC.

Concerning this clonotype: This clone may be a read error of a much larger clone one base away. The chain combines TRBV12-3 or TRBV12-4 with TRBJ2-5; the match to TRBD2 covers 12 bases. V shed 6 bases and J 2 bases; nucleotides not matched to a gene: 7. This CDR3 has 16 residues. CDR3 in DNA: TGTGCCAGCAGACTCGGACTAGCGGGGCCGCAAGAGACCCAGTACTTC. Translated, it gives CASRLGLAGPQETQYF.

This rearrangement joins TRBV20-1 to TRBJ2-7; the match to TRBD1 covers 7 bases. J lost 3 bases, V lost 3 bases, and 8 bases had no gene match. CDR3 length: 14 amino acids. Germline assignment: CDR1 DFQATT and CDR2 SNEGSKA (reference sequence). The CDR3 protein is CSASAVTGIYEQYF. The CDR3 DNA reads as TGCAGTGCTAGTGCCGTGACAGGGATCTACGAGCAGTACTTC.

This clonotype was observed a few times. The CDR3, as DNA: TGCGCCAGCAGCCAAGATAGGCCTAGTTCCTACAATGAGCAGTTCTTC. This sequence encodes CASSQDRPSSYNEQFF. This rearrangement joins TRBV4-1 to TRBJ2-1; no clear D gene. Germline CDR1 MGHRA, CDR2 YSYEKL. The CDR3 runs to 16 residues. The V end lost 0 bases, the J end lost 1 base, and 10 bases lay between the germline ends.

V usage is TRBV11-2 and J usage is TRBJ1-2; D is uncertain. Trimming removed 1 base at V and 4 bases at J, with 19 bases between. Per the germline V gene, CDR1 is SGHAT and CDR2 is FQNNGV. The CDR3 is 17 residues long. The CDR3 sequence: CASSLGLHTKATYGYTF. In DNA form, the CDR3 reads TGTGCCAGCAGCTTAGGACTTCATACGAAGGCTACCTATGGCTACACCTTC.

This clonotype was counted between two and nine times. The V gene is TRBV29-1, the J gene TRBJ2-7; the D is unclear. The CDR3 length is 14 residues. V lost 5 bases, J lost 0 bases, and 14 bases lay in between. Germline CDR1 and CDR2: SQVTM and ANQGSEA. This chain's CDR3 is CSVKPSPGSYEQYF. The CDR3 DNA reads as TGCAGCGTTAAACCAAGTCCGGGCTCCTACGAGCAGTACTTC.

This chain connects TRBV5-1 to TRBJ2-5, with TRBD1 matching over 8 bases. The junction had 3 bases not matched to a gene; V was cut back by 0 bases and J by 2 bases. The germline gives CDR1 SGHRS, CDR2 YFSETQ. This CDR3 contains 15 residues. Here the CDR3 DNA reads TGCGCCAGCAGCTTGGTGGGACAGGTACAAGAGACCCAGTACTTC. This codes for CASSLVGQVQETQYF.

This sequence joins TRBV27 and TRBJ1-1; D may be TRBD1 (6 bases). Germline V lookup: CDR1 MNHEY, CDR2 SMNVEV (reference sequence). The CDR3 is 13 amino acids. The V end lost 8 bases, the J end lost 6 bases, and 16 bases lay between the germline ends. The CDR3 reads CASSGHSGAEAFF. The CDR3 DNA reads TGTGCCAGCTCGGGACACTCAGGGGCTGAAGCTTTCTTT.

This CDR3 is CATSRDVGDGELFF. DNA for the CDR3: TGTGCCACCAGCAGAGATGTGGGGGACGGGGAGCTGTTTTTT. The chain joins TRBV15 to TRBJ2-2, with D perhaps matching TRBD1 or TRBD2 (5 bases each). The V gene's germline CDR1 is LNHNV and CDR2 YYDKDF (reference sequence). This CDR3 region has 14 residues. Trimming cost V 0 bases and J 7 bases, with 9 bases left between them.

This clonotype was detected a few times. The V gene is TRBV3-1, the J gene TRBJ2-3; D is unclear. Germline CDR1 reads LGHDT; CDR2 reads YNNKEL (reference sequence). V was cut by 0 bases and J by 7 bases, with 11 bases left in between. The CDR3 contains 14 residues. DNA for the CDR3: TGTGCCAGCAGCCAAGATCGCGTCCCTTATACGCAGTATTTT. Protein sequence: CASSQDRVPYTQYF.